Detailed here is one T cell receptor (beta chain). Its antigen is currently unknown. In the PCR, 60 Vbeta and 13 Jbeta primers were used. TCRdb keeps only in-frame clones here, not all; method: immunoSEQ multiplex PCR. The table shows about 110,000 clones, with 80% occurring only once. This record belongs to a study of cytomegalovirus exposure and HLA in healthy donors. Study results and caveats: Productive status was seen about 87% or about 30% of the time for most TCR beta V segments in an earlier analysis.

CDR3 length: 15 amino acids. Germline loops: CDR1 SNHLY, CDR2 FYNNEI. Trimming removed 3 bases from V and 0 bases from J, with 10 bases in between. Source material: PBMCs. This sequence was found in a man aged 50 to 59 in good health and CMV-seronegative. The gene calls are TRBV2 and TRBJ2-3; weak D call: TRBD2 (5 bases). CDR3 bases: TGTGCCAGCAGTGAGACCGGGGTAAGCACAGATACGCAGTATTTT. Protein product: CASSETGVSTDTQYF.